The 29 T cell receptor beta chains reported below all come from one sample, sequenced in a study of OX40 agonist ivuxolimab in advanced cancers. Repertoires were generated with immunoSEQ multiplex PCR, while TCRdb's copy carries only in-frame clones and drops some. The table has 40,000 to 50,000 clones, around 85% seen once. The specimen was CD4+ or CD8+ T cells sorted from blood, collected in a trial of the OX40 agonist ivuxolimab. These receptors all stem from an adult with an advanced solid tumor such as melanoma, head and neck, liver or kidney cancer.

The chain has TRBV10-1 and TRBJ2-7; D not certain. Between the trimmed V and J ends, which lost 2 bases and 4 bases, there was a span of 9 bases. The germline CDR1 and CDR2 sequences are WNHNN and SYGVQD (reference sequence). This CDR3 is 13 amino acids long. The CDR3 sequence: CASSEGGMYEQYF. The CDR3 DNA follows: TGCGCCAGCAGTGAGGGTGGCATGTACGAGCAGTACTTC.

CDR3 loop: CASSFQGATNEKLFF. The CDR3 nucleotides are TGCGCCAGCAGCTTCCAGGGTGCAACTAATGAAAAACTGTTTTTT. The rearrangement links TRBV5-1 to TRBJ1-4, with a possible D match to TRBD1 (5 bases). V was clipped by 2 bases and J by 0 bases, with 8 bases between them. Germline CDR1 SGHRS, CDR2 YFSETQ. This CDR3 comprises 15 residues.

V gene TRBV7-6 combines with J gene TRBJ2-1; TRBD2 matches at 10 bases. CDR3 length: 18 residues. The germline V gene has CDR1 SGHVS and CDR2 FNYEAQ. Trimming removed 2 bases from V and 5 bases from J; junction bases left unmatched: 12. The CDR3 protein is CASSLFYSSGSSDNEQFF. The CDR3 DNA is TGTGCCAGCAGCTTATTTTACTCTAGCGGGAGTTCCGACAATGAGCAGTTCTTC. Looking up the rest from reference TRBV7-6 and TRBJ2-1 gives the full variable domain: GAGVSQSPRYKVTKRGQDVALRCDPISGHVSLYWYRQALGQGPEFLTYFNYEAQQDKSGLPNDRFSAERPEGSISTLTIQRTEQRDSAMYRCASSLFYSSGSSDNEQFFGPGTRLTVL.

The genes are TRBV18 and TRBJ1-5; 9 bases are a match to TRBD1. Germline CDR1 reads KGHSH; CDR2 reads LQKENI. V shed 5 bases, J shed 7 bases, and the junction held 6 bases outside the gene matches. There are 14 residues in the CDR3. For the CDR3, the DNA is TGTGCCAGCTCAGAGGACAGGGGAGGACAGCCCCAGCATTTT. Protein product: CASSEDRGGQPQHF. The variable domain in full, with the rest retrieved from reference TRBV18 and TRBJ1-5, is NAGVMQNPRHLVRRRGQEARLRCSPMKGHSHVYWYRQLPEEGLKFMVYLQKENIIDESGMPKERFSAEFPKEGPSILRIQQVVRGDSAAYFCASSEDRGGQPQHFGDGTRLSIL.

This clone came up a few times. The chain is built from TRBV30 and TRBJ2-7; D is possibly TRBD2 (7 bases). V gave up 0 bases and J gave up 0 bases, with 15 bases separating them. Germline V gene lookup returns CDR1 GTSNPN and CDR2 SVGIG (reference sequence). The CDR3 spans 16 residues. The CDR3 coding sequence is TGTGCCTGGAGTGTACTCAAGGGGGGGAGCTCCTACGAGCAGTACTTC. This sequence encodes CAWSVLKGGSSYEQYF.

The CDR3 region has the DNA TGTGCCACCACCAATCCACCTGGGGCCAACGTCCTGACTTTC. This sequence encodes CATTNPPGANVLTF. This chain links TRBV15 with TRBJ2-6, with D uncertain. CDR1 and CDR2 (germline): LNHNV, YYDKDF (reference sequence). The germline V and J ends were trimmed by 7 bases and 2 bases, with 9 bases remaining between them. This CDR3 has 14 amino acids.

The gene calls are TRBV10-2 and TRBJ2-5, with a possible D match to TRBD2 (6 bases). The assigned J gene may be wrong: the sequence end matches TRBJ2-7 better. Germline V gives CDR1 WSHSY, CDR2 SAAADI. The CDR3 is made up of 16 amino acids. The CDR3 nucleotides are TGCGCCAGCAGTGGATCCCCGACTAGGGAGCCCTACGAGCAGTACTTC. It encodes CASSGSPTREPYEQYF.

The gene calls are TRBV27 and TRBJ2-1; D is unresolved. The CDR3 extends over 12 amino acids. Germline lookup yields CDR1 MNHEY and CDR2 SMNVEV (reference sequence). V lost 2 bases to trimming and J lost 8 bases, with 7 bases between them. As DNA, the CDR3 is TGTGCCAGCAGTTTAAGATTAGATGAGCAGTTCTTC. Translation gives CASSLRLDEQFF.

The chain couples TRBV28 to TRBJ1-3; tentative D call: TRBD1 (5 bases). CDR3 length: 13 residues. Germline V CDR1 and CDR2: MDHEN, SYDVKM. V shed 7 bases and J shed 0 bases, with 7 bases lying between them. CDR3 amino acids: CASIDSSGNTIYF. CDR3 nucleotides: TGTGCCAGCATCGACAGCTCTGGAAACACCATATATTTT.

The rearrangement uses TRBV6-6 and TRBJ2-3; 8 bases match TRBD2. After removal of 6 bases from V and 4 bases from J, the junction contained 3 bases not matched to a gene. The CDR3 spans 13 residues. Germline CDR1 reads MNHNY; CDR2 reads SVGAGI (reference sequence). CDR3 nucleotide sequence: TGTGCCAGCAGCCCACTAGCGGCAGATACGCAGTATTTT. Translated: CASSPLAADTQYF.

J is TRBJ2-1 and V is TRBV18; 7 nucleotides line up with TRBD2. V was clipped by 6 bases and J by 3 bases; unmatched bases: 5. The CDR3 contains 14 residues. Germline V gene sequence: CDR1 KGHSH, CDR2 LQKENI. CDR3 protein: CASSSGLVYNEQFF. CDR3 nucleotides: TGTGCCAGCTCCTCAGGACTAGTCTACAATGAGCAGTTCTTC.

This rearrangement joins TRBV2 to TRBJ2-7; D call uncertain. CDR1 and CDR2 from the germline V gene are SNHLY and FYNNEI. Trimming removed 5 bases from V and 6 bases from J, with 17 bases in between. The CDR3 extends over 14 amino acids. CDR3 in DNA: TGTGCCAGCAGTCGACATCCTACAAAGGCCGAGCAGTACTTC. Translation gives CASSRHPTKAEQYF.

The chain joins TRBV7-9 to TRBJ1-5; 7 positions agree with TRBD1. Germline loops: CDR1 SEHNR, CDR2 FQNEAQ (reference sequence). This CDR3 is 15 amino acids long. J gave up 5 bases and V 5 bases, and 9 bases lay outside the gene matches. The CDR3 DNA is TGTGCCAGCAGCAAAGACAGGGCTGGGGATCAGCCCCAGCATTTT. Its protein is CASSKDRAGDQPQHF.

V and J are TRBV6-5 and TRBJ2-5, with 8 bases aligning to TRBD1. This CDR3 has 15 residues. Germline V gives CDR1 MNHEY, CDR2 SVGAGI. V lost 6 bases, J lost 2 bases, and 8 bases stayed unmatched. The CDR3 spells CASRPWTGHQETQYF. CDR3 DNA sequence: TGTGCCAGCAGACCTTGGACAGGGCATCAAGAGACCCAGTACTTC.

The chain has TRBV5-6 and TRBJ2-1; tentatively, D is TRBD2 (6 bases). This CDR3 spans 16 amino acids. Trimming took 0 bases from V and 3 from J, leaving 13 bases between them. The V gene's germline CDR1 is SGHDT and CDR2 YYEEEE. The CDR3: CASSLETRKFYNEQFF. The CDR3 nucleotides read TGTGCCAGCAGCTTGGAGACTAGAAAGTTCTACAATGAGCAGTTCTTC.

The J gene is TRBJ1-2, the V gene TRBV7-9; 7 nucleotides match TRBD1. The junction had 6 bases not matched to a gene; V was cut back by 6 bases and J by 2 bases. The CDR3 covers 14 residues. Germline values: CDR1 SEHNR, CDR2 FQNEAQ (reference sequence). The CDR3 DNA follows: TGTGCCAGCAGGTCCACGGGACAGAACTATGGCTACACCTTC. Protein sequence: CASRSTGQNYGYTF.

This rearrangement joins TRBV2 to TRBJ2-3; D is ambiguous. CDR1 and CDR2 from the germline V gene are SNHLY and FYNNEI. Deletions cut 7 bases from V and 1 base from J, with 9 bases between. This CDR3 region has 13 residues. As DNA, the CDR3 is TGTGCCAGCACCCCAACGCGCACAGATACGCAGTATTTT. Its translation is CASTPTRTDTQYF.

In this sample, this clone turned up once. The V call is TRBV19, the J call TRBJ2-7; no definite D call. The germline CDR1 and CDR2 sequences are LNHDA and SQIVND (reference sequence). V shed 4 bases and J shed 9 bases, with 13 bases lying between them. There are 12 residues in the CDR3. The CDR3 bases are TGTGCCAGTAGTACCCCAACCTCTCTGCAGTACTTC. It specifies CASSTPTSLQYF.

J is TRBJ2-5 and V is TRBV7-2; D is uncertain. The CDR3 contains 14 residues. CDR1 is SGHTA and CDR2 is FQGNSA in the germline V gene. V was cut by 5 bases and J by 4 bases, with 14 bases left in between. The CDR3 DNA sequence: TGTGCCAGCAGCCCGGGTCGGGTCCCAGAGACCCAGTACTTC. It yields the protein CASSPGRVPETQYF.

The chain carries TRBV4-2 and TRBJ2-4, with TRBD1 matching over 8 bases. The CDR3 loop spans 17 amino acids. V was pared by 0 bases and J by 2 bases, with 6 bases of the junction left unmatched. The germline CDR1 and CDR2 sequences are LGHNA and YNFKEQ. This chain's CDR3 is CASSQDSRTGSKNIQYF. The DNA for the CDR3 is TGTGCCAGCAGCCAAGATTCGAGGACAGGGTCCAAAAACATTCAGTACTTC.

This clone showed up just once. The rearrangement joins TRBV11-3 to TRBJ2-4, with 10 bases that match TRBD1. Per the germline V gene, CDR1 is SGHNT and CDR2 is YENEEA. Trimming removed 8 bases from V and 0 bases from J; junction bases left unmatched: 7. The CDR3 spans 16 residues. The CDR3 bases are TGTGCCAGCGGGACAGGGGCCCAAATAGCCAAAAACATTCAGTACTTC. Encoded protein: CASGTGAQIAKNIQYF.

The chain combines TRBV5-6 with TRBJ2-3; 8 nucleotides align to TRBD2. Germline lookup yields CDR1 SGHDT and CDR2 YYEEEE. This CDR3 has 15 residues. V shed 0 bases and J 4 bases; nucleotides not matched to a gene: 4. CDR3: CASSLGQGLADTQYF. CDR3 DNA: TGTGCCAGCAGCTTGGGGCAGGGACTAGCAGATACGCAGTATTTT.

CDR3 amino acids: CASSQVGRAFQETQYF. The CDR3 DNA follows: TGTGCCAGCAGCCAAGTCGGGAGGGCCTTCCAAGAGACCCAGTACTTC. The genes are TRBV4-2 and TRBJ2-5, with 8 positions matching TRBD2. The J segment lost 1 base and the V segment lost 1 base, leaving 5 bases of the junction unmatched. Germline-derived CDR1 and CDR2 are LGHNA and YNFKEQ. The CDR3 spans 16 residues.

The chain uses TRBV7-8 and TRBJ2-7, with D hard to call. The V end lost 1 base, the J end lost 6 bases, and 13 bases lay between the germline ends. From germline, CDR1 is SGHVS and CDR2 FQNEAQ. This CDR3 is built from 14 residues. The CDR3 here is CASSLVETRPEQYF. CDR3 DNA sequence: TGTGCCAGCAGCTTAGTCGAGACCCGCCCCGAGCAGTACTTC.

This clone was counted a single time. The chain joins TRBV7-2 to TRBJ1-5, with a possible D match to TRBD1 (5 bases). CDR1 and CDR2 from the germline V gene are SGHTA and FQGNSA. The CDR3 contains 15 residues. Trimming shortened V by 1 base and J by 3 bases, and 10 bases separated the two germline ends. CDR3 region: CASSLVSGNNQPQHF. In nucleotides, the CDR3 is TGTGCCAGCAGCTTAGTGTCAGGGAACAATCAGCCCCAGCATTTT.

Judged by abundance, this clone is medium-sized. This sequence joins TRBV5-1 and TRBJ2-7; tentative D call: TRBD1 (6 bases). The CDR3 has 14 amino acids. The V end lost 0 bases, the J end lost 2 bases, and 9 bases lay between the germline ends. Germline lookup yields CDR1 SGHRS and CDR2 YFSETQ. CDR3 sequence reads: CASSLVTGTYEQYF. The DNA of the CDR3 is TGCGCCAGCAGCTTGGTGACAGGCACCTACGAGCAGTACTTC.

The rearrangement links TRBV7-2 to TRBJ2-7; TRBD2 is a possible D gene (5 bases). CDR3 length equals 13 residues. Germline V gene lookup returns CDR1 SGHTA and CDR2 FQGNSA. Trimming pared 0 bases from V and 5 bases from J, leaving 8 bases between. The CDR3 region has the DNA TGTGCCAGCAGCTTAGCGGAGGCTGACGAGCAGTACTTC. Its translation is CASSLAEADEQYF. The variable domain in full, with the rest retrieved from reference TRBV7-2 and TRBJ2-7, is GAGVSQSPSNKVTEKGKDVELRCDPISGHTALYWYRQSLGQGLEFLIYFQGNSAPDKSGLPSDRFSAERTGGSVSTLTIQRTQQEDSAVYLCASSLAEADEQYFGPGTRLTVT.

The chain combines TRBV28 with TRBJ2-7, with D perhaps matching TRBD1 (5 bases). The germline V gene encodes CDR1 MDHEN and CDR2 SYDVKM. V lost 3 bases to trimming and J lost 4 bases, with 10 bases between them. CDR3 length equals 13 residues. Written as DNA, the CDR3 is TGTGCCAGCAGTTTGACAGTTCCTTACGAGCAGTACTTC. It translates to CASSLTVPYEQYF.

The genes are TRBV6-6 and TRBJ1-2, with D uncertain. CDR3 size: 16 residues. Trimming removed 6 bases at V and 6 bases at J, with 23 bases between. Germline V gene sequence: CDR1 MNHNY, CDR2 SVGAGI (reference sequence). The CDR3 spells CASRSDVNWGRDGYTF. CDR3 sequence (DNA): TGTGCCAGCAGATCGGACGTCAATTGGGGTCGGGATGGCTACACCTTC.